This is a list of T cell receptor beta chains from one sample in a study of blood T cell repertoires in COVID-19. Measured with immunoSEQ multiplex PCR; TCRdb has only the in-frame clones, and not every one. The data contain about 180,000 clones, about 82% of them seen just once; the ten biggest clones take up 8% to 10%. Material for sequencing was PBMCs or T cells enriched from blood (not recorded which). Receptor source: a woman in her 30s who had recovered from COVID-19. The CDR3 runs from the conserved cysteine through the conserved F or W. D genes are given only for firm matches. Size is omitted from some rows. Given values are once, few, many or a class for expanded clones.

D: NA
J: TRBJ2-6
size: NA
V: TRBV7-6
CDR3: CASSLDSRGVNVLTF
DNA: TGTGCCAGCAGCTTAGACTCGCGGGGAGTCAACGTCCTGACTTTC

D: TRBD2
J: TRBJ2-7
size: NA
V: TRBV4-1
CDR3: CASSQDPTASGRSDHEQYF
DNA: TGCGCCAGCAGCCAAGACCCCACTGCTAGCGGGAGAAGCGACCACGAGCAGTACTTC

D: NA
J: TRBJ1-2
size: NA
V: TRBV28
CDR3: CASSPGDVGYTF
DNA: TGTGCCAGCAGTCCGGGGGACGTTGGCTACACCTTC

D: NA
J: TRBJ1-4
size: NA
V: TRBV3-1/TRBV3-2
CDR3: CASSQSGTATNEKLFF
DNA: TGTGCCAGCAGCCAATCGGGGACTGCAACTAATGAAAAACTGTTTTTT

D: NA
J: TRBJ2-7
size: NA
V: TRBV20-1
CDR3: CSASYSYEQYF
DNA: TGCAGTGCTAGCTACTCCTACGAGCAGTACTTC

D: TRBD1
J: TRBJ2-3
size: NA
V: TRBV27
CDR3: CASSFRTGGFADTQYF
DNA: TGTGCCAGCAGTTTTAGGACAGGGGGTTTTGCAGATACGCAGTATTTT

D: NA
J: TRBJ2-7
size: NA
V: TRBV6-5
CDR3: CASSLREPDYEQYF
DNA: TGTGCCAGCAGTCTCCGGGAACCAGACTACGAGCAGTACTTC

D: NA
J: TRBJ2-7
size: once
V: TRBV24-1
CDR3: CATSDLNVGPAQRGQYF
DNA: TGTGCCACCAGTGATTTGAATGTTGGGCCTGCGCAACGGGGGCAGTACTTC

D: NA
J: TRBJ2-1
size: NA
V: TRBV6-5
CDR3: CASSSPWGRGYNEQFF
DNA: TGTGCCAGCAGTTCCCCGTGGGGGAGGGGGTACAATGAGCAGTTCTTC

D: TRBD1
J: TRBJ2-1
size: NA
V: TRBV5-8
CDR3: CASSVGTGGFDEQFF
DNA: TGTGCCAGCAGCGTGGGGACAGGGGGTTTCGATGAGCAGTTCTTC

D: NA
J: TRBJ1-1
size: NA
V: TRBV21-1
CDR3: CASSKGNRAAEAFF
DNA: TGTGCCAGCAGCAAGGGCAACAGGGCGGCTGAAGCTTTCTTT

D: NA
J: TRBJ1-2
size: NA
V: TRBV9
CDR3: CASSVYSRDVYGYTF
DNA: TGTGCCAGCAGCGTATACAGCCGAGATGTCTATGGCTACACCTTC

D: TRBD1
J: TRBJ2-7
size: NA
V: TRBV19
CDR3: CASKKGTVETYEQYF
DNA: TGTGCCAGTAAGAAGGGGACAGTCGAGACCTACGAGCAGTACTTC

D: NA
J: TRBJ2-7
size: NA
V: TRBV5-1
CDR3: CASSNGVSYEQYF
DNA: TGCGCCAGCTCTAACGGGGTTTCCTACGAGCAGTACTTC

D: NA
J: TRBJ2-3
size: once
V: TRBV10-3
CDR3: CAISSGTRDTDTQYF
DNA: TGTGCCATCAGTTCTGGGACACGGGACACAGATACGCAGTATTTT

D: NA
J: TRBJ1-4
size: NA
V: TRBV9
CDR3: CASSVEGVTATNEKLFF
DNA: TGTGCCAGCAGCGTAGAGGGGGTGACAGCAACTAATGAAAAACTGTTTTTT

D: TRBD2
J: TRBJ2-1
size: NA
V: TRBV3-1/TRBV3-2
CDR3: CASSQEGSGRYNEQFF
DNA: TGTGCCAGCAGCCAAGAAGGTAGCGGGAGATACAATGAGCAGTTCTTC

D: TRBD2
J: TRBJ2-1
size: NA
V: TRBV3-1/TRBV3-2
CDR3: CASSQTGLALEFF
DNA: TGTGCCAGCAGCCAAACCGGACTAGCCCTAGAGTTCTTC